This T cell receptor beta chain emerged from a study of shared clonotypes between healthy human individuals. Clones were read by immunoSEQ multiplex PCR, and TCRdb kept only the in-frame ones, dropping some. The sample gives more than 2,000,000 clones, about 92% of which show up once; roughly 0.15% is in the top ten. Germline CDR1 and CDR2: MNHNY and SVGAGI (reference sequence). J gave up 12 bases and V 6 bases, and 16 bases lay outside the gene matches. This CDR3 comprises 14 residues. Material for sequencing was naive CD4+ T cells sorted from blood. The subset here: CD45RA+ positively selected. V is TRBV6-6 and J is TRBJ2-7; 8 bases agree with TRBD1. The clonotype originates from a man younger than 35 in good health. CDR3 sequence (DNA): TGTGCCAGCAGCCACCGGACAGGGACGGAGCCCAGGTACTTC. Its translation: CASSHRTGTEPRYF.